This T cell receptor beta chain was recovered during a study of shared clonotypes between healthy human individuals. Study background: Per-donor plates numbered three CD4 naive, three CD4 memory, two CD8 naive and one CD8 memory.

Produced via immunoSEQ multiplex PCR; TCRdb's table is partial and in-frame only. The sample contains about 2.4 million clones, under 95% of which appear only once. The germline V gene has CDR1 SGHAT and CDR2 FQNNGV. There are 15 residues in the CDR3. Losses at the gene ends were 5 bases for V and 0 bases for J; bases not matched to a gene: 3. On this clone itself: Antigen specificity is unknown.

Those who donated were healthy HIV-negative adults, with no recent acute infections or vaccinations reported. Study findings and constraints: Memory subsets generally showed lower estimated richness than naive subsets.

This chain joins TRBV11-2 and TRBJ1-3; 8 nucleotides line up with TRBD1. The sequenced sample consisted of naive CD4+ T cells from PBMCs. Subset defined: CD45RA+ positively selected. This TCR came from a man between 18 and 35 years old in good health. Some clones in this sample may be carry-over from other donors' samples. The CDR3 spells CASSPGGYSGNTIYF. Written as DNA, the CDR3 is TGTGCCAGCAGCCCAGGGGGCTACTCTGGAAACACCATATATTTT. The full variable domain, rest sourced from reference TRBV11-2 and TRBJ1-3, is EAGVAQSPRYKIIEKRQSVAFWCNPISGHATLYWYQQILGQGPKLLIQFQNNGVVDDSQLPKDRFSAERLKGVDSTLKIQPAKLEDSAVYLCASSPGGYSGNTIYFGEGSWLTVV.